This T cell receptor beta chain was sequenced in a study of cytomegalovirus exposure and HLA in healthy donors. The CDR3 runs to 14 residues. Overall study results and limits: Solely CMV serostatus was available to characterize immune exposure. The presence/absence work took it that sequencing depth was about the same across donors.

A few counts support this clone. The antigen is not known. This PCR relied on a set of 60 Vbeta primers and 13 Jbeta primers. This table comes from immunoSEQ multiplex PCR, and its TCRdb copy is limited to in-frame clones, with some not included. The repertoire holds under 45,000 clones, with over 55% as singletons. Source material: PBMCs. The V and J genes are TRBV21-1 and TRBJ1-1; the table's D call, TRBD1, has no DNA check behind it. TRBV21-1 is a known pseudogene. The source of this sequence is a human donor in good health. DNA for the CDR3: TGTGCCAGCAGTGCACACCGTATGAACACTGAAGCTTTCTTT. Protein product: CASSAHRMNTEAFF.